The rows below give T cell receptor beta chains drawn from one sample of a study of blood T cell repertoires in COVID-19. The table came from immunoSEQ multiplex PCR; TCRdb's copy has only in-frame clones and leaves some out. The sample comprises under 110,000 clones, over 65% of which are singletons, and about 6.3% rests with the top ten. Sequenced material: peripheral blood. These receptors all stem from an elderly man with COVID-19, enrolled during active disease. The CDR3 runs from the conserved cysteine through the conserved F or W. The D gene is left open where the match is weak. Part of the rows lack a size; the others show once, few, many or a class for expanded clones.

V gene	clone size	J gene	D gene	CDR3 protein	CDR3 DNA
TRBV2	NA	TRBJ2-1	TRBD1	CASGGQGIPNGQFF	TGTGCCAGTGGGGGACAGGGGATTCCGAATGGGCAGTTCTTC
TRBV28	NA	TRBJ2-5	NA	CASSFSVQETQYF	TGTGCCAGCAGTTTCTCCGTACAAGAGACCCAGTACTTC
TRBV28	few	TRBJ2-7	TRBD1	CASSLLGQIYEQYF	TGTGCCAGCAGTTTATTGGGACAGATTTACGAGCAGTACTTC
TRBV3-1/TRBV3-2	NA	TRBJ1-5	TRBD1	CASSQGQVSPPQHF	TGTGCCAGCAGCCAGGGACAGGTCTCCCCGCCCCAGCATTTT
TRBV25-1	NA	TRBJ2-1	NA	CASSDGTYSYNEQFF	TGTGCCAGCAGTGATGGGACTTACTCCTACAATGAGCAGTTCTTC
TRBV3-1/TRBV3-2	NA	TRBJ2-3	NA	CASSKGYTQYF	TGTGCCAGCAGCAAGGGGTATACGCAGTATTTT
TRBV19	NA	TRBJ1-4	NA	CASSVGRLNEKLFF	TGTGCCAGTAGCGTGGGGCGGCTTAATGAAAAACTGTTTTTT
TRBV2	NA	TRBJ2-7	TRBD2	CASSTGTSPYEQYF	TGTGCCAGCAGTACCGGGACTAGCCCCTACGAGCAGTACTTC
TRBV27	NA	TRBJ1-5	NA	CASSIRGIASNQPQHF	TGTGCCAGCAGTATAAGGGGGATAGCGTCGAATCAGCCCCAGCATTTT
TRBV5-1	NA	TRBJ2-7	TRBD2	CASSLPGRGHEQYF	TGCGCCAGCAGCCTCCCGGGGAGGGGCCACGAGCAGTACTTC
TRBV5-1	NA	TRBJ1-5	NA	CASSLATGSNQPQHF	TGCGCCAGCAGCTTGGCCACAGGTAGCAATCAGCCCCAGCATTTT
TRBV6-6	NA	TRBJ1-1	NA	CASTFPVNTEAFF	TGTGCCAGCACCTTCCCGGTGAACACTGAAGCTTTCTTT
TRBV7-9	few	TRBJ2-1	TRBD2	CASSARLAGNYNEQFF	TGTGCCAGCAGCGCCAGACTAGCGGGGAACTACAATGAGCAGTTCTTC
TRBV12-3/TRBV12-4	few	TRBJ2-2	NA	CASSPGPSGELFF	TGTGCCAGCAGTCCTGGGCCCTCCGGGGAGCTGTTTTTT
TRBV7-9	NA	TRBJ2-1	NA	CASSQGASYNEQFF	TGTGCCAGCAGTCAAGGAGCTTCCTACAATGAGCAGTTCTTC
TRBV4-2	NA	TRBJ1-5	NA	CASSQEGRSNQPQHF	TGTGCCAGCAGCCAAGAAGGGAGAAGCAATCAGCCCCAGCATTTT
TRBV28	few	TRBJ2-1	NA	CASSLTYNEQFF	TGTGCCAGCAGTTTAACTTACAATGAGCAGTTCTTC
TRBV2	NA	TRBJ1-1	NA	CASSLDRLNTEAFF	TGTGCCAGCAGTTTGGACAGACTGAACACTGAAGCTTTCTTT
TRBV30	NA	TRBJ1-2	NA	CAWSVQLGRDYGYTF	TGTGCCTGGAGTGTACAACTAGGTAGAGACTATGGCTACACCTTC
TRBV9	NA	TRBJ2-1	TRBD2	CASTSAVGTSGTNEQFF	TGTGCCAGCACGAGCGCTGTCGGGACTAGCGGTACCAATGAGCAGTTCTTC
TRBV2	NA	TRBJ2-5	NA	CASSRGTVGGTQYF	TGTGCCAGCAGTAGAGGCACGGTAGGGGGGACCCAGTACTTC
TRBV28	NA	TRBJ2-2	NA	CASSLFRDLSTGELFF	TGTGCCAGCAGTCTATTCAGGGATTTGTCCACCGGGGAGCTGTTTTTT
TRBV5-1	NA	TRBJ2-3	TRBD2	CASSLQTSGTDTQYF	TGCGCCAGCAGCTTACAGACTAGCGGGACAGATACGCAGTATTTT
TRBV28	NA	TRBJ2-1	TRBD2	CASRPPGTSAYNEQFF	TGTGCCAGCAGACCCCCCGGGACTAGCGCCTACAATGAGCAGTTCTTC
TRBV6-5	NA	TRBJ2-1	NA	CASALGREIYNEQFF	TGTGCCAGCGCCCTCGGGCGGGAAATCTACAATGAGCAGTTCTTC
TRBV6-5	NA	TRBJ1-1	NA	CASSTIRQLNTEAFF	TGTGCCAGCAGTACCATCCGACAGTTGAACACTGAAGCTTTCTTT
TRBV6-2/TRBV6-3	NA	TRBJ1-2	NA	CASSLWGGTVGYTF	TGTGCCAGCAGTTTGTGGGGGGGTACAGTCGGCTACACCTTC
TRBV28	NA	TRBJ1-6	NA	CASSLGVSGVHF	TGTGCCAGCAGTTTAGGGGTCAGCGGGGTCCACTTT
TRBV28	NA	TRBJ2-1	NA	CASSLPDYPRNEQFF	TGTGCCAGCAGTCTCCCGGACTACCCAAGGAATGAGCAGTTCTTC
TRBV9	NA	TRBJ2-3	NA	CASSPQTISTDTQYF	TGTGCCAGCAGCCCCCAGACTATAAGCACAGATACGCAGTATTTT
TRBV28	many	TRBJ2-7	NA	CASSTGTRSSYEQYF	TGTGCCAGCTCTACCGGGACACGTAGCTCCTACGAGCAGTACTTC
TRBV28	once	TRBJ1-3	TRBD1	CASSSPPGGGNTIYF	TGTGCCAGCAGCTCCCCCCCAGGGGGCGGAAACACCATATATTTT
TRBV27	NA	TRBJ1-5	TRBD1	CASSSHRGDQPQHF	TGTGCCAGCAGTTCGCACAGGGGGGATCAGCCCCAGCATTTT
TRBV6-5	NA	TRBJ1-1	TRBD1	CASMGQGSTEAFF	TGTGCCAGCATGGGACAGGGCAGCACTGAAGCTTTCTTT
TRBV7-8	NA	TRBJ1-2	TRBD1	CASSSKDGGTGFGYTF	TGTGCCAGCAGCTCAAAGGACGGCGGGACAGGGTTTGGCTACACCTTC
TRBV18	NA	TRBJ2-5	NA	CASSPPRETQYF	TGTGCCAGCTCACCACCGCGGGAGACCCAGTACTTC
TRBV7-3	NA	TRBJ2-7	NA	CASSLNSRGFTPYEQYF	TGTGCCAGCAGCTTAAACAGTCGTGGATTTACCCCCTACGAGCAGTACTTC
TRBV4-1	NA	TRBJ2-2	TRBD2	CASSQYQLAGGWTGELFF	TGCGCCAGCAGCCAATATCAACTAGCGGGAGGTTGGACCGGGGAGCTGTTTTTT
TRBV7-3	few	TRBJ2-3	TRBD2	CASSQIAGGERHTQYF	TGTGCCAGCAGCCAAATAGCGGGAGGGGAACGGCATACGCAGTATTTT
TRBV6-5	NA	TRBJ1-2	NA	CASSYSMGSGYTF	TGTGCCAGCAGTTACTCAATGGGCTCGGGCTACACCTTC
TRBV19	NA	TRBJ2-5	TRBD2	CASTRTGRNLLQKETQYF	TGTGCCAGTACCCGTACCGGGAGGAACCTCTTGCAGAAAGAGACCCAGTACTTC
TRBV5-3	NA	TRBJ2-1	NA	CARSLSTGKGYNEQFF	TGTGCCAGAAGCCTGAGTACAGGGAAAGGGTACAATGAGCAGTTCTTC
TRBV27	few	TRBJ1-4	NA	CASSLGPPVAKLFF	TGTGCCAGCAGTTTAGGCCCCCCCGTCGCAAAACTGTTTTTT
TRBV7-9	NA	TRBJ1-4	TRBD1	CASSLGDRGINEKLFF	TGTGCCAGCAGCTTAGGAGACAGGGGTATTAATGAAAAACTGTTTTTT
TRBV7-8	NA	TRBJ1-5	TRBD1	CASSSRDSYQPQHF	TGTGCCAGCAGCTCCCGGGACAGCTATCAGCCCCAGCATTTT
TRBV6-1	NA	TRBJ2-5	TRBD1	CASSEGVTGGIQETQYF	TGTGCCAGCAGTGAGGGGGTCACAGGGGGCATTCAAGAGACCCAGTACTTC
TRBV5-1	NA	TRBJ2-7	NA	CASSFTPVGSSGLYEQYF	TGCGCCAGCAGCTTCACACCGGTCGGGAGTAGTGGGCTCTACGAGCAGTACTTC
TRBV4-2	NA	TRBJ2-7	TRBD2	CASSPGTSSSEQYF	TGTGCCAGCAGTCCCGGGACTAGCTCTAGCGAGCAGTACTTC
TRBV19	NA	TRBJ1-1	NA	CASSIDAERGAFF	TGTGCCAGTAGTATAGATGCGGAAAGGGGGGCTTTCTTT
TRBV5-1	NA	TRBJ2-2	TRBD2	CASSTGLAGDGTGELFF	TGCGCCAGCAGCACTGGACTAGCGGGAGACGGCACCGGGGAGCTGTTTTTT
TRBV30	NA	TRBJ1-4	NA	CAWSSHFTGGEKLFF	TGTGCCTGGAGTTCCCACTTCACGGGGGGTGAAAAACTGTTTTTT
TRBV6-2/TRBV6-3	NA	TRBJ1-4	NA	CASSLDVTNEKLFF	TGTGCCAGCAGTCTAGACGTGACTAATGAAAAACTGTTTTTT
TRBV10-3	NA	TRBJ2-5	TRBD1	CATRDRDQTQYF	TGTGCCACCAGAGACAGGGACCAGACCCAGTACTTC
TRBV6-4	NA	TRBJ1-5	NA	CASSEQAGLSNQPQHF	TGTGCCAGCAGTGAACAAGCAGGGCTTAGCAATCAGCCCCAGCATTTT
TRBV10-2	NA	TRBJ1-3	NA	CASKPGFSGNTIYF	TGCGCCAGCAAACCAGGATTCTCTGGAAACACCATATATTTT
TRBV19	NA	TRBJ2-1	TRBD2	CASSTDPGGIKQFF	TGTGCCAGTAGTACCGACCCGGGGGGGATTAAACAGTTCTTC